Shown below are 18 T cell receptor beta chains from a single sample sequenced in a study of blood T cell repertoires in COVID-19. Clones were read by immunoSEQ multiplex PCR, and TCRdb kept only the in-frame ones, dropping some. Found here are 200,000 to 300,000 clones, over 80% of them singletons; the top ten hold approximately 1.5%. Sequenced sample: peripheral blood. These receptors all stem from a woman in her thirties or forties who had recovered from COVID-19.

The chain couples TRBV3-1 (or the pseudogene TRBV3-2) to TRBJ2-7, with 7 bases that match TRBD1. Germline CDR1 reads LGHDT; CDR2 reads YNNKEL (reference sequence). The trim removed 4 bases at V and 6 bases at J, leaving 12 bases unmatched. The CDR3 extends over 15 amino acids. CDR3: CASSPSRGRLGEQYF. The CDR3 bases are TGTGCCAGCAGCCCCAGTAGGGGGCGGTTGGGCGAGCAGTACTTC.

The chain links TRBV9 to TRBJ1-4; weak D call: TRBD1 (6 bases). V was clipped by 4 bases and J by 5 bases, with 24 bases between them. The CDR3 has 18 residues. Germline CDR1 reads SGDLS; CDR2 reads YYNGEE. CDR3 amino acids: CASSPSDRPPLPNEKLFF. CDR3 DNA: TGTGCCAGCAGCCCCTCGGACAGACCACCCCTACCGAATGAAAAACTGTTTTTT.

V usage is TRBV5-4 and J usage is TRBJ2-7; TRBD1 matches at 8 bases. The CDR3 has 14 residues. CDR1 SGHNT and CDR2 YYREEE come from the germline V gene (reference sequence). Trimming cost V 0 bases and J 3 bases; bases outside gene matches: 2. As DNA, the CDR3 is TGTGCCAGCAGCTTGGGGACAGGGTACTACGAGCAGTACTTC. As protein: CASSLGTGYYEQYF.

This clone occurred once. The CDR3 protein is CASSPDRGPYTEAFF. In DNA form, the CDR3 reads TGTGCCAGCAGTCCGGACAGGGGTCCGTACACTGAAGCTTTCTTT. The genes are TRBV6-2 or TRBV6-3 and TRBJ1-1, with 9 bases lining up with TRBD1. CDR1 is MNHEY, CDR2 SVGEGT, per germline. The CDR3 is 15 residues long. V shed 5 bases and J 3 bases; nucleotides not matched to a gene: 7.

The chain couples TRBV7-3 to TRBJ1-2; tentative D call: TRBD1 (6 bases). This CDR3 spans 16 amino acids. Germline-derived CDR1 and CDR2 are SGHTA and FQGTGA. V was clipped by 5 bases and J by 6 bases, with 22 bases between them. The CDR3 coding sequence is TGTGCCAGCAGCGTAGCGGGGGCGACTAATAGTGATGGCTACACCTTC. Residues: CASSVAGATNSDGYTF. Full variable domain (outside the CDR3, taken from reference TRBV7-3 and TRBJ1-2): GAGVSQTPSNKVTEKGKYVELRCDPISGHTALYWYRQSLGQGPEFLIYFQGTGAADDSGLPNDRFFAVRPEGSVSTLKIQRTERGDSAVYLCASSVAGATNSDGYTFGSGTRLTVV.

The CDR3 sequence: CASSGRQGSSSGANVLTF. The CDR3 DNA sequence: TGTGCCAGCAGTGGGAGACAGGGGTCTAGCTCTGGGGCCAACGTCCTGACTTTC. The chain couples TRBV25-1 to TRBJ2-6; TRBD1 matches at 8 bases. The CDR3 length is 18 residues. The V segment lost 4 bases and the J segment 0 bases; nucleotides outside the gene matches: 8. CDR1 MGHDK and CDR2 SYGVNS come from the germline V gene.

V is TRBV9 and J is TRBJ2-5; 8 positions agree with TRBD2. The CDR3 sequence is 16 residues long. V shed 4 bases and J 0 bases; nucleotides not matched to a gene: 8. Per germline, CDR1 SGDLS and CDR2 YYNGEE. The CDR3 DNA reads TGTGCCAGCAGCCCTGGGACTAGTCTACACCAAGAGACCCAGTACTTC. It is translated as CASSPGTSLHQETQYF.

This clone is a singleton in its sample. This CDR3 is CASSPNPGTSGGWQFF. The CDR3 DNA follows: TGCGCCAGCAGCCCGAACCCCGGGACTAGCGGGGGGTGGCAGTTCTTC. The V gene is TRBV5-1, the J gene TRBJ2-1, with TRBD2 identical over 15 bases. The CDR3 spans 16 residues. V was clipped by 4 bases and J by 12 bases; unmatched bases: 11. From germline, CDR1 is SGHRS and CDR2 YFSETQ.

CDR3 nucleotide sequence: TGTGCCACAGGAGGGGGGGCTGGCACAGATACGCAGTATTTT. It yields the protein CATGGGAGTDTQYF. V usage is TRBV24-1 and J usage is TRBJ2-3; a possible D gene is TRBD2 (7 bases). This CDR3 region has 14 residues. The V and J ends lost 10 bases and 1 base respectively, with 14 bases between them. From germline, CDR1 is KGHDR and CDR2 SFDVKD.

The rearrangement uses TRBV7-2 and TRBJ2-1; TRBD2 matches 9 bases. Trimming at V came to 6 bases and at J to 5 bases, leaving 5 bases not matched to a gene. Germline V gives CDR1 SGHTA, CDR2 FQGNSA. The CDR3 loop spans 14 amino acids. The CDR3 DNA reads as TGTGCCAGCAGGATGGCGGGGGGGAACAATGAGCAGTTCTTC. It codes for CASRMAGGNNEQFF.

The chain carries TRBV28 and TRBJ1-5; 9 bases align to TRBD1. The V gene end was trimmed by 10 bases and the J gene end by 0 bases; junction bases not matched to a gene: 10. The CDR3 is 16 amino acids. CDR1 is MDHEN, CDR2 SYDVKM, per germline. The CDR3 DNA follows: TGTGCCACCACCGGGACAGGGACTTATAGCAATCAGCCCCAGCATTTT. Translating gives CATTGTGTYSNQPQHF. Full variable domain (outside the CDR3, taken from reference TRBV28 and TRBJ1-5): DVKVTQSSRYLVKRTGEKVFLECVQDMDHENMFWYRQDPGLGLRLIYFSYDVKMKEKGDIPEGYSVSREKKERFSLILESASTNQTSMYLCATTGTGTYSNQPQHFGDGTRLSIL.

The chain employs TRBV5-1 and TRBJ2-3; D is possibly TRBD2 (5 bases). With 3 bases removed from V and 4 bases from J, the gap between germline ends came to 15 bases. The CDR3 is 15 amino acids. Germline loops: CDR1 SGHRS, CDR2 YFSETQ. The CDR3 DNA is TGCGCCAGCAGCTCGGGGATCCATTCCCCAGATACGCAGTATTTT. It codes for CASSSGIHSPDTQYF.

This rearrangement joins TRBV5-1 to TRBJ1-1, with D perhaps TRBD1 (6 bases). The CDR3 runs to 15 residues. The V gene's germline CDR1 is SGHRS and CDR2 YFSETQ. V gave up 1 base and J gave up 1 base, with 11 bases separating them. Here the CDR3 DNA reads TGCGCCAGCAGCTTGACCGGGACAACGAACACTGAAGCTTTCTTT. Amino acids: CASSLTGTTNTEAFF. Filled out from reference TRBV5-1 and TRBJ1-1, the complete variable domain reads KAGVTQTPRYLIKTRGQQVTLSCSPISGHRSVSWYQQTPGQGLQFLFEYFSETQRNKGNFPGRFSGRQFSNSRSEMNVSTLELGDSALYLCASSLTGTTNTEAFFGQGTRLTVV.

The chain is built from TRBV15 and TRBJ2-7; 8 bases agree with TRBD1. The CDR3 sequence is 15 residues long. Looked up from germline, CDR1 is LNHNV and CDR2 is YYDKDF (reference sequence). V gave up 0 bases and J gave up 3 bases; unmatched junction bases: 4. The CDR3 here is CATSRDGDRIYEQYF. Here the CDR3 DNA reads TGTGCCACCAGCAGAGACGGGGACAGGATCTACGAGCAGTACTTC. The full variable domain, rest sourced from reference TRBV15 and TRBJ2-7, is DAMVIQNPRYQVTQFGKPVTLSCSQTLNHNVMYWYQQKSSQAPKLLFHYYDKDFNNEADTPDNFQSRRPNTSFCFLDIRSPGLGDTAMYLCATSRDGDRIYEQYFGPGTRLTVT.

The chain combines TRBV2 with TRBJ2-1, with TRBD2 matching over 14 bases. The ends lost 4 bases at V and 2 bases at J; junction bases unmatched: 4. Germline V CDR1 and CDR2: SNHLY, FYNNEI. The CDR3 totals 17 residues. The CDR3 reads CASSGLGLAGAYNEQFF. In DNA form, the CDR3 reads TGTGCCAGCAGTGGACTGGGACTAGCGGGGGCCTACAATGAGCAGTTCTTC.

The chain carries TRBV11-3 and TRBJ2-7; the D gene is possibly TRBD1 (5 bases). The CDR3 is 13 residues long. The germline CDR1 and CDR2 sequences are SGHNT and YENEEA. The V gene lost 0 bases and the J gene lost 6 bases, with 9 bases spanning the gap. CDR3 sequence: CASSLDLDSEQYF. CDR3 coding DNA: TGTGCCAGCAGCTTAGATCTTGACAGCGAGCAGTACTTC.

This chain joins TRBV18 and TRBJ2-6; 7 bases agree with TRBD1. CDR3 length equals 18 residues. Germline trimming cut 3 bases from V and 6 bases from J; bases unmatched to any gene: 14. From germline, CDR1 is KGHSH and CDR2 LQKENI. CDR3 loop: CASSPRAGDSIQANVLTF. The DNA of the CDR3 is TGTGCCAGCTCACCGAGGGCAGGGGACAGTATACAGGCCAACGTCCTGACTTTC. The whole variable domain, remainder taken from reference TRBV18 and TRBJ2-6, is NAGVMQNPRHLVRRRGQEARLRCSPMKGHSHVYWYRQLPEEGLKFMVYLQKENIIDESGMPKERFSAEFPKEGPSILRIQQVVRGDSAAYFCASSPRAGDSIQANVLTFGAGSRLTVL.

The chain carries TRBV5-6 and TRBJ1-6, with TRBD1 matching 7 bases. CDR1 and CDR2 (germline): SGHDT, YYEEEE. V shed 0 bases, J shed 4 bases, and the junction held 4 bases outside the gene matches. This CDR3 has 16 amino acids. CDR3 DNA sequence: TGTGCCAGCAGCTTGGGAAGGGGGCTTTATAATTCACCCCTCCACTTT. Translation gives CASSLGRGLYNSPLHF.